The clone carrying this TCR beta chain was found a few times. Per the original methods: It was from reference gene primer amplification that nucleated cell counts were estimated. Clones were read by immunoSEQ multiplex PCR, and TCRdb kept only the in-frame ones, dropping some. The V and J calls and clone size come from that table; D and trimming were worked out from the DNA. The sample holds 250,000 to 350,000 clones; 75% to 90% are singletons and the top ten take approximately 13%. The V gene end was trimmed by 4 bases and the J gene end by 1 base; junction bases not matched to a gene: 5. The CDR3 is 16 amino acids. Germline V gene sequence: CDR1 LGHNA, CDR2 YSLEER. This sample was taken from a study of blood T cell repertoires in COVID-19. As for the study in general: The samples span acute and convalescent COVID-19 from the United States, Italy and Spain. In each case, the material was cDNA or gDNA derived from T cells, B-cell-depleted T cells, or PBMCs.

The clonotype was recovered from an older woman with acute or convalescent COVID-19. The sequenced material came from peripheral blood. The J gene is TRBJ2-2, the V gene TRBV4-3; 8 bases match TRBD1. CDR3 sequence: CASSPGQGRNTGELFF. CDR3 in DNA: TGCGCCAGCAGCCCCGGACAGGGACGGAACACCGGGGAGCTGTTTTTT.